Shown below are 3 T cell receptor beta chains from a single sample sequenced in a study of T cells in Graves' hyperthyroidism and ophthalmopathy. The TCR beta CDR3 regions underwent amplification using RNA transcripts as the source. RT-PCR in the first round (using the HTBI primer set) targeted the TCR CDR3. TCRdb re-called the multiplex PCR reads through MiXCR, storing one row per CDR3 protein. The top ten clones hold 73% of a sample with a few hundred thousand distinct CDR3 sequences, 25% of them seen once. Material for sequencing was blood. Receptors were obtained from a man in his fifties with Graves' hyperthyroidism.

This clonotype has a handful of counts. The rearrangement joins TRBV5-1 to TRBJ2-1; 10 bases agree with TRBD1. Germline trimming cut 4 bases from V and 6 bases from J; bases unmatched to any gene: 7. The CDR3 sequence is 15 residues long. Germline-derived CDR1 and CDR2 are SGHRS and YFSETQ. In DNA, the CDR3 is TGCGCCAGCAGCAGGGGTGGGGACAGGGGCAATGAGCAGTTCTTC. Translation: CASSRGGDRGNEQFF.

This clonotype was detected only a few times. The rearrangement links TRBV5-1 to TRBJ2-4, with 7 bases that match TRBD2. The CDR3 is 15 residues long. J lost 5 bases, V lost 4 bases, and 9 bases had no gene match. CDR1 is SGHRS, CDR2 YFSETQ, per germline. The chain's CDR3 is CASSPGGADENIQYF. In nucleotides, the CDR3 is TGCGCCAGCAGCCCGGGAGGAGCAGATGAAAACATTCAGTACTTC.

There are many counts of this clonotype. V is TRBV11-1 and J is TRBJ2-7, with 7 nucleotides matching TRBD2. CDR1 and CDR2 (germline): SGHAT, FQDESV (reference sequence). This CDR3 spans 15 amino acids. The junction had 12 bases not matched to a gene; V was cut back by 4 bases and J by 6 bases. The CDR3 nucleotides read TGTGCCAGCAGCTCTCTCCCTAGCGGCAAGGGCGAGCAGTACTTC. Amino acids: CASSSLPSGKGEQYF.